Presented here are 7 T cell receptor beta chains from one specimen sequenced in a study of beta chain features in type 1 diabetes. Findings and caveats of the study: Moderate yet significant TCRB CDR3 shortening was seen in Type 1 diabetes patients in all four CD4+ subsets.

Their specific antigens are unknown. What was sequenced were expressed TCRB transcripts, since all of the isolated RNA had been reverse transcribed. The assay was immunoSEQ multiplex PCR, and TCRdb's table has in-frame clones only and misses some. The sample holds around 160,000 clones; around 8.4% are singletons and the top ten take 0.54%. The sample consisted of central memory CD4+ T cells from blood. All receptors come from a woman under 30 with type 1 diabetes.

In nucleotides, the CDR3 is TGTGCCAGCAGCTTAGTGGGGGCTCGAGATACGCAGTATTTT. Residues: CASSLVGARDTQYF. V gene TRBV7-2 combines with J gene TRBJ2-3; TRBD1 is a possible D gene (6 bases). V lost 1 base and J 5 bases, leaving 10 bases between the germline ends. Per the germline V gene, CDR1 is SGHTA and CDR2 is FQGNSA. The CDR3 totals 14 residues.

This clone turned up a few times. This chain uses TRBV6-6 with TRBJ2-1; 7 positions match TRBD1. The CDR3 runs 13 residues. V lost 7 bases to trimming and J lost 5 bases; unmatched junction nucleotides: 5. Germline V gives CDR1 MNHNY, CDR2 SVGAGI (reference sequence). As DNA, the CDR3 is TGTGCCAGCACTGGGACAGAAAACAATGAGCAGTTCTTC. Amino acids: CASTGTENNEQFF.

This clone has just a few counts. The chain uses TRBV20-1 and TRBJ1-5, with D possibly TRBD1 on 6 matching bases. The V end was cut by 6 bases, the J end by 9 bases, with 12 bases between. The CDR3 is 11 residues long. Germline V gene sequence: CDR1 DFQATT, CDR2 SNEGSKA (reference sequence). CDR3 coding DNA: TGCAGTGCGAACGGGGGGCCGCCCCAGCATTTT. Protein product: CSANGGPPQHF.

This chain connects TRBV9 to TRBJ2-5, with TRBD2 identical over 8 bases. Germline-derived CDR1 and CDR2 are SGDLS and YYNGEE. V was pared by 3 bases and J by 2 bases, with 6 bases of the junction left unmatched. This CDR3 is 15 amino acids long. The CDR3 is CASSGGGGQQETQYF. CDR3 nucleotide sequence: TGTGCCAGCAGCGGTGGCGGGGGGCAACAAGAGACCCAGTACTTC.

The V gene is TRBV11-2, the J gene TRBJ2-2; TRBD2 is a possible D gene (6 bases). Trimming shortened V by 0 bases and J by 6 bases, and 11 bases separated the two germline ends. This CDR3 has 15 amino acids. Germline lookup yields CDR1 SGHAT and CDR2 FQNNGV. The CDR3 protein is CASSLEGGSAGELFF. CDR3 in DNA: TGTGCCAGCAGCTTAGAAGGAGGGAGTGCCGGGGAGCTGTTTTTT.

The chain links TRBV12-5 to TRBJ2-3; 8 bases agree with TRBD2. V gave up 2 bases and J gave up 11 bases; unmatched junction bases: 6. CDR1 LGHNT and CDR2 FRNRAP come from the germline V gene. This CDR3 region has 13 residues. The DNA of the CDR3 is TGTGCTAGTGGTTTGACTTCGGGACTAGGGCAGTATTTT. Residues: CASGLTSGLGQYF.

This chain links TRBV7-8 with TRBJ1-1; D is uncertain. This CDR3 is built from 14 residues. Germline lookup yields CDR1 SGHVS and CDR2 FQNEAQ. The V end lost 0 bases, the J end lost 0 bases, and 5 bases lay between the germline ends. The CDR3 reads CASSLAPVNTEAFF. The CDR3 region has the DNA TGTGCCAGCAGCTTAGCGCCAGTGAACACTGAAGCTTTCTTT.